One sample yielded the 25 T cell receptor beta chains listed below, sequenced in a study of blood T cell repertoires in COVID-19. Profiled with immunoSEQ multiplex PCR; TCRdb holds only in-frame clones, not every one. The sample has about 200,000 clones, 70% to 90% seen once. Sequenced input: peripheral blood. These TCRs come from a man aged 50-60 years with acute or convalescent COVID-19.

The gene calls are TRBV5-8 and TRBJ1-4, with D perhaps TRBD1 (6 bases). Germline CDR1 is SGHTS and CDR2 is YDEGEE. V was shortened by 4 bases and J by 2 bases, with 12 bases between the two germline ends. CDR3 length equals 15 residues. The CDR3 is CASSPLGQTNEKLFF. The CDR3, as DNA: TGTGCCAGCAGCCCGTTAGGACAGACTAATGAAAAACTGTTTTTT.

A few counts support this clone. V usage is TRBV10-3 and J usage is TRBJ1-2; D is undetermined. Deletions cut 7 bases from V and 4 bases from J, with 16 bases between. The germline V gene encodes CDR1 ENHRY and CDR2 SYGVKD. The CDR3 has 14 amino acids. CDR3 sequence (DNA): TGTGCCATCAAGGAGGGTTTCCTCGGCTATGGCTACACCTTC. It codes for CAIKEGFLGYGYTF.

The V call is TRBV6-5, the J call TRBJ1-1; D uncertain. CDR3 length: 13 residues. Trimming shortened V by 6 bases and J by 3 bases, and 11 bases separated the two germline ends. The germline CDR1 and CDR2 sequences are MNHEY and SVGAGI. CDR3 in amino acids: CASRLIEDTEAFF. The CDR3 coding sequence is TGTGCCAGCAGACTAATCGAAGACACTGAAGCTTTCTTT.

V usage is TRBV5-1 and J usage is TRBJ2-1, with D possibly being TRBD2 (6 bases). CDR3 length equals 17 residues. Germline CDR1 SGHRS, CDR2 YFSETQ. Deletions cut 4 bases from V and 0 bases from J, with 17 bases between. CDR3 loop: CASSRGLLLSSYNEQFF. The CDR3 DNA is TGCGCCAGCAGCCGGGGACTTCTCTTAAGCTCCTACAATGAGCAGTTCTTC.

The chain couples TRBV20-1 to TRBJ1-1, with D hard to call. V was clipped by 3 bases and J by 2 bases, with 10 bases between them. The CDR3 loop spans 13 amino acids. Germline assignment: CDR1 DFQATT and CDR2 SNEGSKA (reference sequence). In DNA, the CDR3 is TGCAGTGCTAGTTTTCACAGAAACACTGAAGCTTTCTTT. Translating gives CSASFHRNTEAFF.

The gene calls are TRBV6-5 and TRBJ2-7; D may be TRBD1 (5 bases). Germline assignment: CDR1 MNHEY and CDR2 SVGAGI. The CDR3 is made up of 15 amino acids. Trimming removed 6 bases from V and 6 bases from J, with 21 bases in between. CDR3 DNA: TGTGCCAGCAGAAGGGGCCACAGTGGCCCTCGCGAGCAGTACTTC. It yields the protein CASRRGHSGPREQYF.

The gene calls are TRBV4-1 and TRBJ2-7; 7 nucleotides align to TRBD1. The CDR3 runs 19 residues. In germline, CDR1 is MGHRA, CDR2 YSYEKL. The V segment lost 4 bases and the J segment 3 bases; nucleotides outside the gene matches: 21. CDR3 sequence reads: CASSRQWSGRGSTFYEQYF. The CDR3 nucleotides read TGCGCCAGCAGCCGACAATGGAGTGGCAGGGGGTCCACGTTCTACGAGCAGTACTTC.

The genes are TRBV25-1 and TRBJ1-3, with 11 bases lining up with TRBD1. V trimming: 8 bases; J trimming: 3 bases; junction bases outside the gene matches: 3. CDR1 and CDR2 (germline): MGHDK, SYGVNS. This CDR3 spans 14 amino acids. Here the CDR3 DNA reads TGTGCCAGCGGCGGGACAGGGGGTGGAAACACCATATATTTT. It translates to CASGGTGGGNTIYF.

This chain connects TRBV27 to TRBJ1-4, with D uncertain. The germline CDR1 and CDR2 sequences are MNHEY and SMNVEV (reference sequence). The CDR3 length is 14 residues. With 4 bases removed from V and 6 bases from J, the gap between germline ends came to 12 bases. CDR3 DNA sequence: TGTGCCAGCAGTTCGGCGGGCCTGGATGAAAAACTGTTTTTT. Translated, it gives CASSSAGLDEKLFF.

The chain recombines TRBV2 with TRBJ1-1; tentatively, D is TRBD1 (5 bases). Trimming took off 4 bases at V and 0 bases at J, with 21 bases between the two ends. The CDR3 is 18 amino acids. CDR1 is SNHLY, CDR2 FYNNEI, per germline. Written as DNA, the CDR3 is TGTGCCAGCAGTGTCAAGGGTCAGGGTCAAAGGGTGAACACTGAAGCTTTCTTT. It yields the protein CASSVKGQGQRVNTEAFF.

The rearrangement uses TRBV2 and TRBJ2-3; D gene uncertain. Trimming pared 1 base from V and 0 bases from J, leaving 5 bases between. CDR1 SNHLY and CDR2 FYNNEI come from the germline V gene. This CDR3 has 14 amino acids. The CDR3 sequence is CASSEGLSTDTQYF. The CDR3 bases are TGTGCCAGCAGTGAAGGACTTAGCACAGATACGCAGTATTTT.

The chain carries TRBV4-1 and TRBJ2-5; 12 positions agree with TRBD2. With V trimmed by 0 bases and J by 5 bases, 7 bases remained unmatched. The CDR3 sequence is 17 residues long. From germline, CDR1 is MGHRA and CDR2 YSYEKL. This CDR3 is CASSQELRGLAGETQYF. The DNA of the CDR3 is TGCGCCAGCAGCCAAGAATTGCGGGGACTAGCGGGTGAGACCCAGTACTTC.

As DNA, the CDR3 is TGTGCCAGCAGCTACTCCCCGGGGGGTCAGTCGCAGAATGAGCAGTTCTTC. Its translation is CASSYSPGGQSQNEQFF. The rearrangement uses TRBV4-2 and TRBJ2-1, with 7 bases aligning to TRBD2. Germline trimming cut 5 bases from V and 7 bases from J; bases unmatched to any gene: 17. Germline CDR1 and CDR2: LGHNA and YNFKEQ. This CDR3 region has 17 residues.

The genes are TRBV5-1 and TRBJ1-6, with 8 bases identical to TRBD1. The CDR3 covers 15 residues. CDR1 and CDR2 from the germline V gene are SGHRS and YFSETQ. V gave up 4 bases and J gave up 8 bases; unmatched junction bases: 8. Here the CDR3 reads CASSERTGQDSPLHF. CDR3 nucleotides: TGCGCCAGCAGCGAAAGGACAGGGCAGGATTCACCCCTCCACTTT.

The chain joins TRBV6-1 to TRBJ2-7; D might be TRBD2 (6 bases). The ends were cut back, 3 bases at V and 9 bases at J, with 9 bases in the middle. The CDR3 runs 11 residues. Germline CDR1 and CDR2: MNHNS and SASEGT. The CDR3 sequence is CASSEGGGQYF. The CDR3 DNA reads as TGTGCCAGCAGTGAGGGGGGAGGGCAGTACTTC.

The chain couples TRBV7-9 to TRBJ1-4, with D tentatively TRBD1 (5 bases). The germline V gene encodes CDR1 SEHNR and CDR2 FQNEAQ (reference sequence). This CDR3 comprises 13 residues. With 6 bases removed from V and 8 bases from J, the gap between germline ends came to 13 bases. CDR3 nucleotide sequence: TGTGCCAGCAGAACAACAGGCCCCGAAAAACTGTTTTTT. It codes for CASRTTGPEKLFF.

The V call is TRBV11-2, the J call TRBJ1-2, with a possible D match to TRBD1 (6 bases). V was cut by 5 bases and J by 6 bases, with 19 bases left in between. The germline gives CDR1 SGHAT, CDR2 FQNNGV. The CDR3 is 15 amino acids. In DNA form, the CDR3 reads TGTGCCAGCAGCCCTCAGCGGACAGCGGGGGATGGCTACACCTTC. Amino acids: CASSPQRTAGDGYTF. The full variable domain, with the rest looked up from reference TRBV11-2 and TRBJ1-2, is EAGVAQSPRYKIIEKRQSVAFWCNPISGHATLYWYQQILGQGPKLLIQFQNNGVVDDSQLPKDRFSAERLKGVDSTLKIQPAKLEDSAVYLCASSPQRTAGDGYTFGSGTRLTVV.

The chain uses TRBV27 and TRBJ2-7, with 7 bases matching TRBD2. Unmatched junction bases numbered 4, after V lost 5 bases and J lost 0 bases. This CDR3 contains 14 residues. CDR1 is MNHEY, CDR2 SMNVEV, per germline (reference sequence). The CDR3: CASSPSGFSYEQYF. For the CDR3, the DNA is TGTGCCAGCAGTCCTAGCGGTTTCTCCTACGAGCAGTACTTC.

This chain uses TRBV27 with TRBJ1-2; D might be TRBD1 (5 bases). Germline V gene data show CDR1 as MNHEY and CDR2 as SMNVEV (reference sequence). This CDR3 region has 14 residues. The V gene lost 4 bases and the J gene lost 8 bases, with 17 bases spanning the gap. The CDR3 DNA reads TGTGCCAGCAGTTCCGCGGGACTTCCTAGGGGCTACACCTTC. It codes for CASSSAGLPRGYTF.

As for this clone: Its ends do not fully match the called genes, so a read error is possible. Other DNA sequences within the sample encode an identical CDR3. The chain uses TRBV3-1 (or the pseudogene TRBV3-2) and TRBJ2-1, with TRBD2 matching 16 bases. Germline assignment: CDR1 LGHDT and CDR2 YNNKEL (reference sequence). The length of the CDR3 is 16 residues. The chain's CDR3 is CASSPPPGTSGRGQFF. CDR3 bases: TGTGCTAGCAGCCCCCCTCCCGGGACTAGCGGGAGGGGGCAGTTCTTC.

The rearrangement joins TRBV6-2 or TRBV6-3 to TRBJ1-6, with a weak D call TRBD1 (6 bases). Trimming took off 5 bases at V and 4 bases at J, with 12 bases between the two ends. Germline loops: CDR1 MNHEY, CDR2 SVGEGT. CDR3 length: 15 residues. The CDR3 reads CASSRTVFYNSPLHF. The CDR3 coding sequence is TGTGCCAGCAGTCGGACAGTTTTTTATAATTCACCCCTCCACTTT.

The chain combines TRBV11-3 with TRBJ2-1; D perhaps matches TRBD2 (7 bases). Trimming took 3 bases from V and 6 from J, leaving 15 bases between them. Germline-derived CDR1 and CDR2 are SGHNT and YENEEA. The CDR3 covers 15 residues. This CDR3 is CASSLEGGRPNEQFF. CDR3 in DNA: TGTGCCAGCAGCTTGGAGGGGGGGCGTCCCAATGAGCAGTTCTTC.

This chain links TRBV30 with TRBJ1-5; D may be TRBD1 (5 bases). V was cut by 4 bases and J by 5 bases, with 15 bases left in between. Per the germline V gene, CDR1 is GTSNPN and CDR2 is SVGIG (reference sequence). The CDR3 extends over 14 amino acids. CDR3 in amino acids: CAWTPGGDYQPQHF. CDR3 coding DNA: TGTGCCTGGACCCCGGGAGGGGACTATCAGCCCCAGCATTTT.

This chain joins TRBV2 and TRBJ1-5, with D perhaps TRBD1 (6 bases). The germline CDR1 and CDR2 sequences are SNHLY and FYNNEI. The V end was cut by 5 bases, the J end by 4 bases, with 12 bases between. This CDR3 contains 14 residues. The CDR3 DNA sequence: TGTGCCAGCAGTCCAGACAGGCTAAATCAGCCCCAGCATTTT. Translating it yields CASSPDRLNQPQHF.

V and J are TRBV5-5 and TRBJ2-1; 10 bases map to TRBD1. From germline, CDR1 is SGHKS and CDR2 YYEKEE (reference sequence). With 4 bases clipped from V and 6 bases from J, the junction kept 4 bases outside the gene matches. The CDR3 sequence is 14 residues long. This chain's CDR3 is CASSKRTGGNEQFF. The CDR3, as DNA: TGTGCCAGCAGCAAACGGACAGGGGGCAATGAGCAGTTCTTC.